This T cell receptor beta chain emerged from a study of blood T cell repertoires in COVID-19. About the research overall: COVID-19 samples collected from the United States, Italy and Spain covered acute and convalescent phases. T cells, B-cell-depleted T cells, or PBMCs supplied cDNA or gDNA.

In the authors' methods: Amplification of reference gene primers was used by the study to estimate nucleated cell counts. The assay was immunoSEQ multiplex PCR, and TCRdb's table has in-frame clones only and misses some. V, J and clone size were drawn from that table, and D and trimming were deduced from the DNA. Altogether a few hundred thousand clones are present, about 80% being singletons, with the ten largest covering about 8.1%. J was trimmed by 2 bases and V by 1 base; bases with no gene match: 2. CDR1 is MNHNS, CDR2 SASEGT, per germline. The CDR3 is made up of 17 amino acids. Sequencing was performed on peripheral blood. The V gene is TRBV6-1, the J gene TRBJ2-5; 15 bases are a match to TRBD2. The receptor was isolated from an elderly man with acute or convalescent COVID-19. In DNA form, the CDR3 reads TGTGCCAGCAGTGAAGGAGGACTAGCGGGAGGGCAAGAGACCCAGTACTTC. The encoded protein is CASSEGGLAGGQETQYF.